The 13 T cell receptor beta chains in this list originate from one sample, sequenced in a study of blood T cell repertoires in COVID-19. TCRdb keeps only in-frame clones here, not all; method: immunoSEQ multiplex PCR. The table lists more than 100,000 clones, approximately 90% of them singletons. The source material was peripheral blood. These receptors all stem from a man aged 45-60 years with active or convalescent COVID-19.

The V call is TRBV5-6, the J call TRBJ1-3, with 7 bases lining up with TRBD1. Trimming took 3 bases from V and 6 from J; bases not matched to a gene: 9. Germline V gene data show CDR1 as SGHDT and CDR2 as YYEEEE. The CDR3 extends over 15 amino acids. Written as DNA, the CDR3 is TGTGCCAGCAGCTCGACCCGACAGGGCGTAAACACCATATATTTT. Encoded protein: CASSSTRQGVNTIYF.

V is TRBV7-2 and J is TRBJ2-4; 8 nucleotides match TRBD1. CDR1 is SGHTA and CDR2 is FQGNSA in the germline V gene. The trim removed 6 bases at V and 1 base at J, leaving 8 bases unmatched. The length of the CDR3 is 16 residues. As DNA, the CDR3 is TGTGCCAGCAGTTCGCCGGACAGGGTTGCCAAAAACATTCAGTACTTC. This translates into CASSSPDRVAKNIQYF.

The chain joins TRBV15 to TRBJ2-5, with a possible D match to TRBD2 (7 bases). This CDR3 is built from 14 residues. The germline V gene encodes CDR1 LNHNV and CDR2 YYDKDF (reference sequence). With 9 bases removed from V and 4 bases from J, the gap between germline ends came to 18 bases. As DNA, the CDR3 is TGTGCCACGAAGAGGGGGAGGGCGGGAGAGACCCAGTACTTC. As protein: CATKRGRAGETQYF.

The chain uses TRBV7-2 and TRBJ1-1; D is undetermined. V lost 2 bases, J lost 1 base, and 5 bases lay in between. The CDR3 is 13 amino acids. CDR1 is SGHTA, CDR2 FQGNSA, per germline. The CDR3 region has the DNA TGTGCCAGCAGCTTATCGGGGAACACTGAAGCTTTCTTT. Residues: CASSLSGNTEAFF.

The V gene is TRBV19, the J gene TRBJ1-2, with D possibly TRBD1 on 5 matching bases. The CDR3 spans 13 residues. CDR1 LNHDA and CDR2 SQIVND come from the germline V gene (reference sequence). The germline V and J ends were trimmed by 6 bases and 8 bases, with 16 bases remaining between them. CDR3 in amino acids: CASSESGFRGYTF. The CDR3 nucleotides are TGTGCCAGTAGCGAATCAGGGTTTCGAGGCTACACCTTC.

The chain recombines TRBV27 with TRBJ2-5; D call uncertain. This CDR3 spans 12 amino acids. Trimming removed 9 bases from V and 0 bases from J, with 8 bases in between. The germline V gene encodes CDR1 MNHEY and CDR2 SMNVEV (reference sequence). DNA of the CDR3: TGTGCCAGGTCACAGTACCAAGAGACCCAGTACTTC. Its translation: CARSQYQETQYF.

CDR3 DNA: TGTGCCAGCAGTTACGGCACAGCCTATAGCAATCAGCCCCAGCATTTT. Translation: CASSYGTAYSNQPQHF. The chain carries TRBV6-2 or TRBV6-3 and TRBJ1-5; no clear D gene. V lost 2 bases and J 0 bases, leaving 11 bases between the germline ends. Germline values: CDR1 MNHEY, CDR2 SVGEGT. The CDR3 is 16 residues long.

The chain carries TRBV15 and TRBJ1-1; perhaps TRBD1 as D (5 bases). CDR3 length equals 14 residues. In germline, CDR1 is LNHNV, CDR2 YYDKDF (reference sequence). V lost 0 bases and J 1 base, leaving 6 bases between the germline ends. The CDR3 region has the DNA TGTGCCACCAGCAGAGATAGGGGGAACACTGAAGCTTTCTTT. Protein sequence: CATSRDRGNTEAFF. Filled out from reference TRBV15 and TRBJ1-1, the complete variable domain reads DAMVIQNPRYQVTQFGKPVTLSCSQTLNHNVMYWYQQKSSQAPKLLFHYYDKDFNNEADTPDNFQSRRPNTSFCFLDIRSPGLGDTAMYLCATSRDRGNTEAFFGQGTRLTVV.

This chain links TRBV5-1 with TRBJ2-2, with D tentatively TRBD1 (5 bases). The CDR3 extends over 15 amino acids. V was trimmed by 0 bases and J by 3 bases, leaving 9 bases between them. CDR1 SGHRS and CDR2 YFSETQ come from the germline V gene. The DNA of the CDR3 is TGCGCCAGCAGCTTGGATGGGGCGGACACCGGGGAGCTGTTTTTT. It specifies CASSLDGADTGELFF.

The chain uses TRBV19 and TRBJ1-1; 8 bases line up with TRBD1. J was trimmed by 4 bases and V by 3 bases; bases with no gene match: 1. Looked up from germline, CDR1 is LNHDA and CDR2 is SQIVND (reference sequence). The CDR3 consists of 13 residues. The CDR3 DNA reads TGTGCCAGTAGTATCGACAGGGGCACTGAAGCTTTCTTT. This encodes CASSIDRGTEAFF.

The rearrangement links TRBV4-3 to TRBJ1-5, with 7 bases fitting TRBD1. Germline assignment: CDR1 LGHNA and CDR2 YSLEER. The V and J ends lost 1 base and 3 bases, in that order; junction bases with no gene match: 3. The CDR3 spans 15 residues. This chain's CDR3 is CASSQGTGPNQPQHF. DNA of the CDR3: TGCGCCAGCAGCCAAGGGACAGGTCCCAATCAGCCCCAGCATTTT.

This chain connects TRBV9 to TRBJ1-4, with D tentatively TRBD1 (5 bases). CDR3 length: 13 residues. Germline loops: CDR1 SGDLS, CDR2 YYNGEE. V lost 3 bases, J lost 8 bases, and 11 bases lay in between. DNA of the CDR3: TGTGCCAGCAGCGCCAGGGTAGGAGAAAAACTGTTTTTT. The encoded protein is CASSARVGEKLFF.

This chain joins TRBV7-8 and TRBJ1-2, with D perhaps TRBD1 (5 bases). The CDR3 covers 16 residues. V was shortened by 5 bases and J by 0 bases, with 16 bases between the two germline ends. The germline CDR1 and CDR2 sequences are SGHVS and FQNEAQ. CDR3 loop: CASSNSGGGANYGYTF. The CDR3 DNA follows: TGTGCCAGCAGCAACTCTGGCGGGGGAGCTAACTATGGCTACACCTTC. Combining the CDR3 with reference TRBV7-8 and TRBJ1-2 gives the whole variable domain GAGVSQSPRYKVAKRGQDVALRCDPISGHVSLFWYQQALGQGPEFLTYFQNEAQLDKSGLPSDRFFAERPEGSVSTLKIQRTQQEDSAVYLCASSNSGGGANYGYTFGSGTRLTVV.